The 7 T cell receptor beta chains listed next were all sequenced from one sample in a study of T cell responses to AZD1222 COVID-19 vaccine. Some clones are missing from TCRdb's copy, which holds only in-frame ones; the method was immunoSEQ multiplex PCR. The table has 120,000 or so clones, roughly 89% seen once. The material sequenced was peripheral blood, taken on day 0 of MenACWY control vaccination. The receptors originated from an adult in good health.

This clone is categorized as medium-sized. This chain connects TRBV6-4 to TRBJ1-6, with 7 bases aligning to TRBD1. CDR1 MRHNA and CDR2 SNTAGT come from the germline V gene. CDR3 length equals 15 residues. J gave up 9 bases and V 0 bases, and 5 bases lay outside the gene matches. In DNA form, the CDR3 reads TGTGCCAGCAGTGACTCGGCAGGGGGTAGTTCACCCCTCCACTTT. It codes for CASSDSAGGSSPLHF.

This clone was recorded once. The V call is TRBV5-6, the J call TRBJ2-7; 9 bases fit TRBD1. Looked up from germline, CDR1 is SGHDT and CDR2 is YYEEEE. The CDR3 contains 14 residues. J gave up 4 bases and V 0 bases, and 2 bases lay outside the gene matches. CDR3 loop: CASSLDRGRYEQYF. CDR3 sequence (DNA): TGTGCCAGCAGCTTGGACAGGGGGCGATACGAGCAGTACTTC.

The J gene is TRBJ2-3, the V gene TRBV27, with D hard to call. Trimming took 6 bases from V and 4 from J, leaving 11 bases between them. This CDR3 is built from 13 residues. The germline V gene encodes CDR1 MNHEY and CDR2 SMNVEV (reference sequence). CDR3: CASRDGRSDTQYF. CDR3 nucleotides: TGTGCCAGCAGGGACGGACGATCAGATACGCAGTATTTT.

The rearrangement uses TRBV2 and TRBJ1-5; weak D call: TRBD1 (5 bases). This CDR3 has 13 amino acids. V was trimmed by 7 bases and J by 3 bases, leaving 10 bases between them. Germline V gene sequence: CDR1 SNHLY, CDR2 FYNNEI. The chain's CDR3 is CASTDSFNQPQHF. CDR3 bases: TGTGCCAGCACCGACAGCTTCAATCAGCCCCAGCATTTT. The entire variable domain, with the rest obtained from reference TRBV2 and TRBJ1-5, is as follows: EPEVTQTPSHQVTQMGQEVILRCVPISNHLYFYWYRQILGQKVEFLVSFYNNEISEKSEIFDDQFSVERPDGSNFTLKIRSTKLEDSAMYFCASTDSFNQPQHFGDGTRLSIL.

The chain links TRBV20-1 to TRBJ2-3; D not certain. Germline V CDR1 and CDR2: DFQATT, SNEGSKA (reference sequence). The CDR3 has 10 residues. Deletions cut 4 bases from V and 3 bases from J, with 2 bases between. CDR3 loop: CSAMTDTQYF. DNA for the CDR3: TGCAGTGCTATGACAGATACGCAGTATTTT.

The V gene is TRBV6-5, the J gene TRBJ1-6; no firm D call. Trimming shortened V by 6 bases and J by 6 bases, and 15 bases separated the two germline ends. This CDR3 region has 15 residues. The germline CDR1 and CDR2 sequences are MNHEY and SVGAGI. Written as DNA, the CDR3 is TGTGCCAGCAGCCCAAACTACGAGGGTAATTCACCCCTCCACTTT. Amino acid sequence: CASSPNYEGNSPLHF.

The CDR3 DNA reads TGTGCCAGTAGGAAGGGGTGGGACAGGGGGAACACTGAAGCTTTCTTT. This gives the protein CASRKGWDRGNTEAFF. V usage is TRBV19 and J usage is TRBJ1-1; 10 nucleotides line up with TRBD1. The CDR3 contains 16 residues. Germline loops: CDR1 LNHDA, CDR2 SQIVND (reference sequence). After removal of 6 bases from V and 1 base from J, the junction contained 8 bases not matched to a gene.